A single sample gave rise to the 8 T cell receptor beta chains below, sequenced in a study of CD8 T cells in Susac syndrome. It was with random hexamers that about 0.45 to 1 ug RNA was reverse transcribed. MiXCR, run by TCRdb on the immunoSEQ multiplex PCR reads, gives a single entry per CDR3 protein. The table records some 120,000 distinct CDR3 sequences, approximately 94% of them present only once. Sample: CD4+ T cells from PBMCs. These receptors originate from a human donor with multiple sclerosis.

V usage is TRBV7-3 and J usage is TRBJ1-1; no definite D call. There are 14 residues in the CDR3. Germline lookup yields CDR1 SGHTA and CDR2 FQGTGA. V was cut by 2 bases and J by 3 bases, with 10 bases left in between. Here the CDR3 reads CASSLSSGDTEAFF. CDR3 coding DNA: TGTGCCAGCAGCTTATCTAGTGGGGACACTGAAGCTTTCTTT.

This chain uses TRBV12-3 or TRBV12-4 with TRBJ1-5; D gene uncertain. Deletions cut 2 bases from V and 0 bases from J, with 8 bases between. This CDR3 spans 15 amino acids. CDR3 sequence (DNA): TGTGCCAGCAGTTTATCCCGGGTTAGCAATCAGCCCCAGCATTTT. The encoded protein is CASSLSRVSNQPQHF.

This chain uses TRBV6-6 with TRBJ2-2, with 7 positions matching TRBD1. The V gene's germline CDR1 is MNHNY and CDR2 SVGAGI (reference sequence). The CDR3 totals 15 residues. The V segment lost 7 bases and the J segment 5 bases; nucleotides outside the gene matches: 10. The CDR3: CASINRGTGTGELFF. CDR3 bases: TGTGCCAGCATCAACAGGGGAACGGGGACCGGGGAGCTGTTTTTT.

The chain carries TRBV3-1 and TRBJ2-7; D might be TRBD2 (6 bases). The ends were cut back, 5 bases at V and 2 bases at J, with 16 bases in the middle. CDR3 length: 15 residues. Looked up from germline, CDR1 is LGHDT and CDR2 is YNNKEL (reference sequence). In nucleotides, the CDR3 is TGTGCCAGCAGCTATCCGGGGGTAGGGACCTACGAGCAGTACTTC. Protein: CASSYPGVGTYEQYF.

The chain has TRBV5-1 and TRBJ2-2; D is unclear. Trimming shortened V by 3 bases and J by 4 bases, and 16 bases separated the two germline ends. This CDR3 is built from 16 residues. Germline V CDR1 and CDR2: SGHRS, YFSETQ. The CDR3 reads CASSSGGVLLTGELFF. The CDR3 nucleotides read TGCGCCAGCAGCTCGGGTGGGGTCCTACTCACCGGGGAGCTGTTTTTT. Full variable domain (missing parts from reference TRBV5-1 and TRBJ2-2): KAGVTQTPRYLIKTRGQQVTLSCSPISGHRSVSWYQQTPGQGLQFLFEYFSETQRNKGNFPGRFSGRQFSNSRSEMNVSTLELGDSALYLCASSSGGVLLTGELFFGEGSRLTVL.

The genes are TRBV5-6 and TRBJ2-6; no clear D. CDR3 length: 17 amino acids. V was cut by 2 bases and J by 0 bases, with 12 bases left in between. CDR1 SGHDT and CDR2 YYEEEE come from the germline V gene. The CDR3 DNA reads as TGTGCCAGCAGCTTTGGGGTAGTCCCCTCTGGGGCCAACGTCCTGACTTTC. Amino acids: CASSFGVVPSGANVLTF.

The V gene is TRBV5-1, the J gene TRBJ1-1; a possible D gene is TRBD1 (6 bases). This CDR3 has 15 residues. V was clipped by 0 bases and J by 1 base, with 10 bases between them. The V gene's germline CDR1 is SGHRS and CDR2 YFSETQ. The CDR3 sequence is CASSLALGQNTEAFF. Here the CDR3 DNA reads TGCGCCAGCAGCTTGGCCCTGGGACAGAACACTGAAGCTTTCTTT. Complete variable domain (other parts from reference TRBV5-1 and TRBJ1-1): KAGVTQTPRYLIKTRGQQVTLSCSPISGHRSVSWYQQTPGQGLQFLFEYFSETQRNKGNFPGRFSGRQFSNSRSEMNVSTLELGDSALYLCASSLALGQNTEAFFGQGTRLTVV.

CDR3 DNA: TGTGCCAGCAGCCCGGGGACAGGGAGGTCCCACGAGCAGTACTTC. Protein sequence: CASSPGTGRSHEQYF. The chain joins TRBV7-9 to TRBJ2-7; 9 bases are a match to TRBD1. Trimming took 5 bases from V and 5 from J; bases not matched to a gene: 10. The CDR3 sequence is 15 residues long. Germline CDR1 is SEHNR and CDR2 is FQNEAQ (reference sequence). The full variable domain, completed using reference TRBV7-9 and TRBJ2-7, is DTGVSQNPRHKITKRGQNVTFRCDPISEHNRLYWYRQTLGQGPEFLTYFQNEAQLEKSRLLSDRFSAERPKGSFSTLEIQRTEQGDSAMYLCASSPGTGRSHEQYFGPGTRLTVT.